This T cell receptor (beta chain) was found in a study of circulating CD8 cells and anti-PD-1 response in melanoma. Study background: Complete or partial response defined responders; stable or progressive disease, non-responders. Whole-study findings and limits: Clonotype sharing was highest between DPOS and TIGIT subsets. Diversity ranked highest in DNEG and lowest in TIGIT subsets. Replicates were generally not done for experiments.

By proportion, this clonotype is large. What it binds is unknown. From germline, CDR1 is SQVTM and CDR2 ANQGSEA. The CDR3 runs to 12 residues. Between the trimmed V and J ends, which lost 3 bases and 5 bases, there was a span of 11 bases. Live CD3+CD8+TCRalphabeta+ cells were sorted into four subsets by PD-1 and/or TIGIT. Each library started from roughly 15 ng of total RNA using the QIAseq Immune Repertoire TCR panel. Each CDR3 protein gets one entry after TCRdb re-called the reads with MiXCR. The sample yields some 450 distinct CDR3 sequences, under 11% seen once. The source is a human donor with melanoma. Sample: CD8+ T cells from PBMCs, taken at baseline or after one month of anti-PD-1 therapy (not recorded which). The rearrangement links TRBV29-1 to TRBJ2-7; no reliable D call. CDR3 DNA: TGCAGCGTTGAGTGGGGTGGCCACGAGCAGTACTTC. This codes for CSVEWGGHEQYF.